The rows below give T cell receptor beta chains drawn from one sample of a study of T-cell memory formation after mild COVID-19. TCRdb called the 5' RACE reads again in MiXCR, with one record for every CDR3 protein. The repertoire holds hundreds of thousands of distinct CDR3 sequences, with 25% to 30% as singletons. Sequencing was performed on PBMCs or a T cell subset sorted from them (not recorded which). Receptors were obtained from an adult woman who had mild COVID-19 (a few samples of this study predate the infection). Cell type and time point are not known. Each CDR3 is given with its conserved first and last residue. Each record gives: V gene, D gene, clone size, J gene, CDR3 length, CDR3 DNA, CDR3 protein. D genes are given only for firm matches. A clone size is listed for some rows: how often the clone was seen (once, few, many), or a class if it is expanded.

>TRBV4-3|NA|few|TRBJ1-1|13
TGCGCCACCAGCCCCGGGCGGGGCCTGAGCGCTTTCTTT
CATSPGRGLSAFF
>TRBV30|NA|few|TRBJ2-7|14
TGTGCCTGGAGTGGGGGACTGAACTCCTACGAGCAGTACTTC
CAWSGGLNSYEQYF
>TRBV15|NA|NA|TRBJ2-7|19
TGTGCCACCAGCAGAGATCTTGCGGGACGGGGATGGGACGTCTACGAGCAGTACTTC
CATSRDLAGRGWDVYEQYF
>TRBV5-1|NA|few|TRBJ2-4|16
TGCGCCAGCAGCTTTGGGGGCGGTGGATCCAAAAACATTCAGTACTTC
CASSFGGGGSKNIQYF
>TRBV12-3/TRBV12-4|TRBD1|many|TRBJ2-5|14
TGTGCCAGCAGTTTTTCACAGGGGTATGAGACCCAGTACTTC
CASSFSQGYETQYF
>TRBV15|NA|NA|TRBJ1-2|13
TGTGCCACCAGCAGAGAGGGCAACTATGGCTACACCTTC
CATSREGNYGYTF
>TRBV6-5|NA|few|TRBJ2-1|18
TGTGCCAGCAGTTACTGGGGTCCAGGGGGGATCTCCTACAATGAGCAGTTCTTC
CASSYWGPGGISYNEQFF
>TRBV7-2|NA|NA|TRBJ2-5|14
TGTGCCAGCAGCTTATCAGGACGGCCACAGACCCAGTACTTC
CASSLSGRPQTQYF
>TRBV5-1|NA|NA|TRBJ2-5|14
TGCGCCAGCAGCTTGGGGATAGCTGCTGAGACCCAGTACTTC
CASSLGIAAETQYF
>TRBV4-2|NA|NA|TRBJ2-3|14
TGTGCCAGCAGCCAGACCGAGAACACAGATACGCAGTATTTT
CASSQTENTDTQYF
>TRBV7-9|NA|NA|TRBJ1-1|12
TGTGCCAGCAGCGTATCAACAGGAGGAGCTTTCTTT
CASSVSTGGAFF
>TRBV6-5|TRBD1|NA|TRBJ2-6|15
TGTGCCAGCAGTTACCCAGGACAGGGAGGTGACGTCCTGACTTTC
CASSYPGQGGDVLTF
>TRBV7-9|TRBD1|NA|TRBJ1-2|13
TGTGCCAGCATCTCAGGGGGACCCTATGGCTACACCTTC
CASISGGPYGYTF
>TRBV19|NA|NA|TRBJ2-6|19
TGTGCCAGTAGTATTATCAGTCAGGGCTTCGCGGCTGGGGCCAACGTCCTGACTTTC
CASSIISQGFAAGANVLTF
>TRBV13|TRBD2|NA|TRBJ2-3|16
TGTGCCAGCAGCTTAGATAGGTCTAGCGGGGAAGATACGCAGTATTTT
CASSLDRSSGEDTQYF
>TRBV9|NA|NA|TRBJ1-4|15
TGTGCCAGCAGCGTAGCAGGGCGCCTTAACGAAAAACTGTTTTTT
CASSVAGRLNEKLFF
>TRBV20-1|NA|NA|TRBJ2-7|14
TGCAGTGCTAGAGCCCCGGGCTCGCGGTACGAGCAGTACTTC
CSARAPGSRYEQYF
>TRBV12-3/TRBV12-4|NA|NA|TRBJ2-5|13
TGTGCCAGCAGTTTTGGCGTTTGGGAGACCCAGTACTTC
CASSFGVWETQYF
>TRBV7-8|NA|many|TRBJ1-1|15
TGTGCCAGCAGCATTATAACGACAGTGAACACTGAAGCTTTCTTT
CASSIITTVNTEAFF
>TRBV6-6|TRBD2|NA|TRBJ2-1|16
TGTGCCAGCAGCTACCCAACGCGGGGGGCATACAATGAGCAGTTCTTC
CASSYPTRGAYNEQFF
>TRBV4-1|NA|NA|TRBJ2-5|15
TGCGCCAGCAGCCAAGTCCCGCCGGGGCAAGAGACCCAGTACTTC
CASSQVPPGQETQYF
>TRBV7-9|NA|few|TRBJ1-5|15
TGTGCCAGCAGCTCCTCCCAGGGACGGGGACAGCCCCAGCATTTT
CASSSSQGRGQPQHF
>TRBV29-1|TRBD1|few|TRBJ2-1|18
TGCAGCGTCCAAAGCCGGGACAGGGGGAAGAGGTCTTACAATGAGCAGTTCTTC
CSVQSRDRGKRSYNEQFF
>TRBV12-3/TRBV12-4|NA|NA|TRBJ1-3|12
TGTGCCAGCAGTTCTTCTGGAGGTACCATATATTTT
CASSSSGGTIYF
>TRBV9|NA|NA|TRBJ2-7|14
TGTGCCAGCAGCCCGGGGACTGTGGCCTACGAGCAGTACTTC
CASSPGTVAYEQYF
>TRBV12-3/TRBV12-4|TRBD2|few|TRBJ2-2|15
TGTGCCAGCAGTGCGCGGGGGGGCAACACCGGGGAGCTGTTTTTT
CASSARGGNTGELFF
>TRBV29-1|NA|NA|TRBJ1-1|14
TGCAGCGTTGACGCCAAGGGTAAGAACACTGAAGCTTTCTTT
CSVDAKGKNTEAFF
>TRBV5-1|TRBD1|NA|TRBJ2-2|13
TGCGCCAGCAGCCACAGGGGTAGCGGGGAGCTGTTTTTT
CASSHRGSGELFF
>TRBV6-2/TRBV6-3|NA|few|TRBJ2-1|14
TGTGCCAGCAGCATCGCAGCGGGCGTCAATGAGCAGTTCTTC
CASSIAAGVNEQFF
>TRBV18|TRBD2|NA|TRBJ2-7|14
TGTGCCAGCTCTCCTACTAGCGTCGGGCTCGAGCAGTACTTC
CASSPTSVGLEQYF
>TRBV7-6|TRBD2|NA|TRBJ2-3|16
TGTGCCAGCAGCTCGACTAGCGGGAGTCTCGCAGATACGCAGTATTTT
CASSSTSGSLADTQYF
>TRBV20-1|NA|few|TRBJ1-1|13
TGCAGTGCTAGAGATCCGGGGACTCTTGAAGCTTTCTTT
CSARDPGTLEAFF
>TRBV12-3/TRBV12-4|NA|NA|TRBJ1-2|14
TGTGCCAGCAGTTTAGATCCAGGAACTGGGGGCTACACCTTC
CASSLDPGTGGYTF
>TRBV7-9|NA|NA|TRBJ1-1|15
TGTGCCAGCAGCTTAGTCGGCAGGTTGAACACTGAAGCTTTCTTT
CASSLVGRLNTEAFF
>TRBV9|NA|NA|TRBJ2-1|14
TGTGCCAGCAGCGTAGATCGAGGGCGGAATGAGCAGTTCTTC
CASSVDRGRNEQFF
>TRBV12-3/TRBV12-4|NA|NA|TRBJ1-1|10
TGTGCCATCAGGGGCCTTGAAGCTTTCTTT
CAIRGLEAFF
>TRBV30|NA|NA|TRBJ2-1|11
TGTGCCTGGAAGCGGTGGGATGAGCAGTTCTTC
CAWKRWDEQFF
>TRBV5-1|NA|few|TRBJ1-1|15
TGCGCCAGCAGCCGGCGGGACTCCGCTCCCTCTGAAGCTTTCTTT
CASSRRDSAPSEAFF
>TRBV24-1|NA|few|TRBJ2-2|14
TGTGCCACCAGTGATTCAAGCAATCCCGGGGAGCTGTTTTTT
CATSDSSNPGELFF
>TRBV2|NA|NA|TRBJ1-5|14
TGTGCCAGCAGGGGGTGGCATAGCAATCAGCCCCAGCATTTT
CASRGWHSNQPQHF
>TRBV5-6|NA|NA|TRBJ2-3|16
TGTGCCAGCAGCTTGTCGGGGGCGAGGAGGACAGATACGCAGTATTTT
CASSLSGARRTDTQYF
>TRBV20-1|TRBD1|few|TRBJ1-2|13
TGCAGTGCTACCGGGACAGGGCGGTATGGCTACACCTTC
CSATGTGRYGYTF
>TRBV27|NA|NA|TRBJ2-7|14
TGTGCCAGCAGTTTATGGGACACCTCCTACGAGCAGTACTTC
CASSLWDTSYEQYF
>TRBV7-6|TRBD2|few|TRBJ2-3|16
TGTGCCAGCAGCCACCTGGGCGGGAGGGTTTCAGATACGCAGTATTTT
CASSHLGGRVSDTQYF
>TRBV12-3/TRBV12-4|TRBD1|NA|TRBJ1-5|17
TGTGCCAGCAGCCCCAGACGAGACAGGGGTGGCAATCAGCCCCAGCATTTT
CASSPRRDRGGNQPQHF
>TRBV7-9|NA|NA|TRBJ1-5|17
TGTGCCAGCAGCTTAGCGGTGGGGGGCTCTCTCAATCAGCCCCAGCATTTT
CASSLAVGGSLNQPQHF
>TRBV7-2|NA|few|TRBJ2-5|15
TGTGCCAGCAATTGGGGGCGACTAGACATGGAGACCCAGTACTTC
CASNWGRLDMETQYF
>TRBV5-1|TRBD2|few|TRBJ2-7|15
TGCGCCAGCAGCTTGGTCCTAGCGGGACCCTACGAGCAGTACTTC
CASSLVLAGPYEQYF
>TRBV5-1|NA|few|TRBJ2-4|13
TGCGCCAGCAGCTTGGATAGCAAAAACATTCAGTACTTC
CASSLDSKNIQYF
>TRBV24-1|NA|few|TRBJ1-1|11
TGTGCCACCAGTAGGGGGAACGAAGCTTTCTTT
CATSRGNEAFF
>TRBV24-1|TRBD1|NA|TRBJ2-7|16
TGTGCCACCAGTGATTTTGGCGGGACAGGGAAGTACGAGCAGTACTTC
CATSDFGGTGKYEQYF
>TRBV3-1|NA|NA|TRBJ1-1|17
TGTGCCAGCAGCCCCTTCAACTATCGGAAGGGGAACACTGAAGCTTTCTTT
CASSPFNYRKGNTEAFF
>TRBV20-1|TRBD1|NA|TRBJ1-2|14
TGCAGTGCTAGATCCCTTGGACAGGGTACTGGCTACACCTTC
CSARSLGQGTGYTF
>TRBV27|TRBD2|few|TRBJ2-1|14
TGTGCCAGCCGACTAGCGGGAGGGTACAATGAGCAGTTCTTC
CASRLAGGYNEQFF